This T cell receptor beta chain derives from a study of blood T cell repertoires in COVID-19. Generated by immunoSEQ multiplex PCR, the TCRdb table keeps only in-frame clones and is missing some. The sample consists of around 450,000 clones, 80% to 95% of them appearing once. The V segment lost 1 base and the J segment 4 bases; nucleotides outside the gene matches: 4. Germline V gives CDR1 SGHRS, CDR2 YFSETQ. This CDR3 is 15 amino acids long. The chain employs TRBV5-1 and TRBJ1-1; 10 positions agree with TRBD1. This clonotype was sampled from a man aged 18-30 years who had recovered from COVID-19. The source material was PBMCs or T cells enriched from blood (not recorded which). The chain's CDR3 is CASSLRQGAGTEAFF. CDR3 DNA sequence: TGCGCCAGCAGCTTGCGACAGGGGGCAGGCACTGAAGCTTTCTTT. Looking up the rest from reference TRBV5-1 and TRBJ1-1 gives the full variable domain: KAGVTQTPRYLIKTRGQQVTLSCSPISGHRSVSWYQQTPGQGLQFLFEYFSETQRNKGNFPGRFSGRQFSNSRSEMNVSTLELGDSALYLCASSLRQGAGTEAFFGQGTRLTVV.